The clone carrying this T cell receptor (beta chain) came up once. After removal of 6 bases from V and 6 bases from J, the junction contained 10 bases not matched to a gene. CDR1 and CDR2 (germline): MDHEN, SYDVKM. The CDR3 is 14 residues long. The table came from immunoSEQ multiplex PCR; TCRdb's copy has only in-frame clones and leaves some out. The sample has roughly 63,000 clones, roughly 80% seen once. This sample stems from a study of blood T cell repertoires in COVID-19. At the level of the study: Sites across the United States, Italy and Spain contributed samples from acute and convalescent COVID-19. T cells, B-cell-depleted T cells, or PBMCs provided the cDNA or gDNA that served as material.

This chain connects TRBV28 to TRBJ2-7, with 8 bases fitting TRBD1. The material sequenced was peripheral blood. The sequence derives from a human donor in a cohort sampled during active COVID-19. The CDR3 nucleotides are TGTGCCAGCAGCTTAGCAGGGGGCGCAGCCGAGCAGTACTTC. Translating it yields CASSLAGGAAEQYF.